The 14 T cell receptor beta chains below come from one sample, sequenced in a study of T cell responses to AZD1222 COVID-19 vaccine. Libraries were prepared by immunoSEQ multiplex PCR; TCRdb keeps only in-frame clonotypes and omits some of them. The table records more than 95,000 clones, approximately 90% of them present only once. Material: peripheral blood, obtained on day 0 of AZD1222 vaccination. The origin of the receptors is an adult in good health.

The gene calls are TRBV4-2 and TRBJ1-2; 9 bases are a match to TRBD1. Trimming took 4 bases from V and 6 from J; bases not matched to a gene: 3. Per the germline V gene, CDR1 is LGHNA and CDR2 is YNFKEQ. The CDR3 has 13 amino acids. This chain's CDR3 is CASSRDRDDGYTF. The CDR3 DNA reads as TGTGCCAGCAGCCGGGACAGGGACGATGGCTACACCTTC.

This clone was found once. The chain combines TRBV5-1 with TRBJ2-4; D is perhaps TRBD2 (6 bases). Germline V CDR1 and CDR2: SGHRS, YFSETQ. Trimming took 0 bases from V and 1 from J, leaving 11 bases between them. CDR3 length equals 16 residues. The CDR3 reads CASSLAEGGAKNIQYF. CDR3 nucleotide sequence: TGCGCCAGCAGCTTGGCGGAGGGCGGGGCCAAAAACATTCAGTACTTC.

This chain uses TRBV2 with TRBJ2-3; D unclear. V was cut by 5 bases and J by 2 bases, with 8 bases left in between. This CDR3 comprises 13 residues. CDR1 is SNHLY and CDR2 is FYNNEI in the germline V gene. CDR3 sequence: CASSPENTDTQYF. For the CDR3, the DNA is TGTGCCAGCAGTCCGGAGAACACAGATACGCAGTATTTT.

This sequence joins TRBV7-2 and TRBJ2-1, with TRBD2 matching over 9 bases. Germline lookup yields CDR1 SGHTA and CDR2 FQGNSA. The CDR3 is made up of 15 amino acids. J lost 8 bases, V lost 0 bases, and 5 bases had no gene match. CDR3 sequence: CASSLAGGGVHEQFF. Written as DNA, the CDR3 is TGTGCCAGCAGCTTAGCTGGCGGGGGGGTGCATGAGCAGTTCTTC.

The chain is built from TRBV3-1 (or the pseudogene TRBV3-2) and TRBJ1-5; D may be TRBD1 (5 bases). Trimming took 1 base from V and 4 from J, leaving 8 bases between them. This CDR3 is built from 14 residues. Germline V lookup: CDR1 LGHDT, CDR2 YNNKEL (reference sequence). CDR3 in DNA: TGTGCCAGCAGCCAAGGGGGCCAGAATCAGCCCCAGCATTTT. It translates to CASSQGGQNQPQHF.

This chain uses TRBV27 with TRBJ2-1; 8 bases align to TRBD1. Germline V lookup: CDR1 MNHEY, CDR2 SMNVEV (reference sequence). The CDR3 covers 12 residues. With V trimmed by 5 bases and J by 9 bases, 3 bases remained unmatched. The CDR3 nucleotides are TGTGCCAGCAGTCCCACAGGGGGTGAGCAGTTCTTC. Translated: CASSPTGGEQFF.

The J gene is TRBJ1-2, the V gene TRBV3-1 (or the pseudogene TRBV3-2); D is ambiguous. This CDR3 has 12 residues. Germline CDR1 reads LGHDT; CDR2 reads YNNKEL (reference sequence). V lost 4 bases to trimming and J lost 8 bases, with 11 bases between them. The CDR3 region is CASSPSGNGYTF. The DNA of the CDR3 is TGTGCCAGCAGCCCGAGTGGGAACGGCTACACCTTC.

The CDR3 is CASSYAAWAGELFF. CDR3 DNA: TGTGCCAGCAGTTACGCCGCGTGGGCCGGGGAGCTGTTTTTT. The genes are TRBV6-5 and TRBJ2-2; no clear D. This CDR3 has 14 residues. CDR1 and CDR2 from the germline V gene are MNHEY and SVGAGI. V shed 2 bases and J shed 6 bases, with 10 bases lying between them.

The chain uses TRBV5-1 and TRBJ2-3; 8 positions match TRBD2. Trimming removed 4 bases from V and 5 bases from J; junction bases left unmatched: 12. This CDR3 comprises 16 residues. CDR1 and CDR2 (germline): SGHRS, YFSETQ. In DNA form, the CDR3 reads TGCGCCAGCAGCATGCTTCCTAGCGGGCAGGGAGATACGCAGTATTTT. Residues: CASSMLPSGQGDTQYF.

This clone has a handful of counts. The chain has TRBV7-9 and TRBJ1-5; D might be TRBD1 (6 bases). Deletions cut 5 bases from V and 3 bases from J, with 11 bases between. Germline V gene lookup returns CDR1 SEHNR and CDR2 FQNEAQ (reference sequence). CDR3 length: 14 amino acids. The chain's CDR3 is CASSHRDSNQPQHF. The CDR3 nucleotides are TGTGCCAGCAGCCACAGGGATTCCAATCAGCCCCAGCATTTT.

The gene calls are TRBV30 and TRBJ2-1, with 10 positions matching TRBD2. With V trimmed by 4 bases and J by 7 bases, 7 bases remained unmatched. CDR1 and CDR2 from the germline V gene are GTSNPN and SVGIG (reference sequence). CDR3 length: 14 residues. The CDR3 DNA reads as TGTGCCTGGACTAGCGGGAGCACCCCGAATGAGCAGTTCTTC. Protein: CAWTSGSTPNEQFF.

The chain has TRBV5-6 and TRBJ2-1, with D perhaps TRBD1 (5 bases). CDR1 and CDR2 from the germline V gene are SGHDT and YYEEEE. Trimming took 6 bases from V and 3 from J, leaving 19 bases between them. The CDR3 sequence is 16 residues long. CDR3: CASTVLTTGFYNEQFF. CDR3 coding DNA: TGTGCCAGCACCGTCCTGACCACAGGTTTCTACAATGAGCAGTTCTTC.

The chain recombines TRBV6-1 with TRBJ2-5; D not resolved. This CDR3 has 14 amino acids. The V end lost 3 bases, the J end lost 7 bases, and 15 bases lay between the germline ends. Germline V lookup: CDR1 MNHNS, CDR2 SASEGT. The DNA for the CDR3 is TGTGCCAGCAGTGATTCCCCTTGGGCGCTGACCCAGTACTTC. Its protein is CASSDSPWALTQYF.

The V gene is TRBV3-1 (or the pseudogene TRBV3-2), the J gene TRBJ1-6; 8 nucleotides agree with TRBD1. J gave up 9 bases and V 4 bases, and 5 bases lay outside the gene matches. There are 14 residues in the CDR3. Germline V gene lookup returns CDR1 LGHDT and CDR2 YNNKEL (reference sequence). The CDR3 here is CASSPQGAFSPLHF. CDR3 coding DNA: TGTGCCAGCAGCCCCCAGGGGGCGTTTTCACCCCTCCACTTT.